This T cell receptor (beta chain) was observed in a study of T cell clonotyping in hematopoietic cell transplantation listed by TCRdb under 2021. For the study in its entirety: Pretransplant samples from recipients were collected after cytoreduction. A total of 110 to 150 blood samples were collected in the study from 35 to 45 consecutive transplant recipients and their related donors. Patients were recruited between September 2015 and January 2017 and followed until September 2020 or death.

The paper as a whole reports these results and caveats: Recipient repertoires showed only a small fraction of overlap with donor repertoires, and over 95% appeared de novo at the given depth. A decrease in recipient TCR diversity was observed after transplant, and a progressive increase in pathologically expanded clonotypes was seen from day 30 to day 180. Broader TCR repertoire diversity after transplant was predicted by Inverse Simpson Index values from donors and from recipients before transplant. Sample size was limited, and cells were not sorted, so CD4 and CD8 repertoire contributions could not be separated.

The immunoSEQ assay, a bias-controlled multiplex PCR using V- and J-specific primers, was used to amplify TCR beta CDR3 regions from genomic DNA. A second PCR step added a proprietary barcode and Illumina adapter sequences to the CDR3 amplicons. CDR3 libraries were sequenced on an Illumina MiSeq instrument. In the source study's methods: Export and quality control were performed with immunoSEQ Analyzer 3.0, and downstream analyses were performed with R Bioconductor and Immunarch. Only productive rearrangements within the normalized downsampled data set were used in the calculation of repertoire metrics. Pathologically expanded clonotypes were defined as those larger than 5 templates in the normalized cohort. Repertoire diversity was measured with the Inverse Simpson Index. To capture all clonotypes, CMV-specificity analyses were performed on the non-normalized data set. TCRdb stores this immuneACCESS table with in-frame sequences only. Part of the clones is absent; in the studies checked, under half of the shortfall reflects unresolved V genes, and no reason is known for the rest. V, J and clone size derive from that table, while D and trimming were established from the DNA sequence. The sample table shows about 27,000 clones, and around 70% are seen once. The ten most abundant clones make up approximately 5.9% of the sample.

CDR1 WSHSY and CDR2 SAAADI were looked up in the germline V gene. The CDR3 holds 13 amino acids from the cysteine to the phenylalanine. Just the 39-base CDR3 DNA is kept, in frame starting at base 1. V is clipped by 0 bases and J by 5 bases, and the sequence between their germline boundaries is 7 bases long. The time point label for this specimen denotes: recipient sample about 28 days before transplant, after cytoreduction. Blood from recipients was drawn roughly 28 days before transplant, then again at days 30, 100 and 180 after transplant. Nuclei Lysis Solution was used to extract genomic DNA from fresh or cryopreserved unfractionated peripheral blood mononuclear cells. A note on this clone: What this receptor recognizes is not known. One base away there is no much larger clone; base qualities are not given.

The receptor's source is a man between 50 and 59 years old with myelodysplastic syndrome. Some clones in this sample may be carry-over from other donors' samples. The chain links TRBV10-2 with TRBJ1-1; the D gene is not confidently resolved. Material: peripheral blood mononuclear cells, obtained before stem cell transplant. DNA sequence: TGCGCCAGCAGTGAGTCTGGAGCAACTGAAGCTTTCTTT. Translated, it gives CASSESGATEAFF.